Listed here are 30 T cell receptor beta chains from one sample, sequenced in a study of cytomegalovirus exposure and HLA in healthy donors (dated 2017 in TCRdb). The library was built by means of the immunoSEQ multiplex PCR assay. For the multiplex PCR, a mixture combining 60 forward primers for TCR Vbeta segments and 13 reverse primers for TCR Jbeta segments was used. As stored in TCRdb, this immuneACCESS dataset retains in-frame rearrangements with V and J assigned. A fraction of the clones does not appear; measured against another copy, unresolved V genes explain less than half of the discrepancy, and the remainder lacks a known reason. The sample table records 100,000 to 150,000 clones; approximately 80% of these occur just once. The ten largest clonotypes hold more than 8% of the sample. Sequenced: PBMCs. The receptors come from a man aged 25-45 years in good health and CMV-seropositive.

Only one count was recorded for this clone. The genes are TRBV18 and TRBJ2-5; no firm D call. CDR1 KGHSH and CDR2 LQKENI come from the germline V gene. V was pared by 0 bases and J by 2 bases, with 7 bases between. The CDR3 covers 14 residues. The CDR3 nucleotides are TGTGCCAGCTCACCACCCCCACTTCAAGAGACCCAGTACTTC. Protein: CASSPPPLQETQYF.

The chain carries TRBV27 and TRBJ2-1, with TRBD1 matching 7 bases. The CDR3 loop spans 13 amino acids. Germline V CDR1 and CDR2: MNHEY, SMNVEV (reference sequence). V shed 5 bases, J shed 7 bases, and the junction held 5 bases outside the gene matches. CDR3 in amino acids: CASSLGQLNEQFF. The CDR3 DNA reads as TGTGCCAGCAGTCTGGGACAGTTAAATGAGCAGTTCTTC.

This clone was counted only a few times. Written as DNA, the CDR3 is TGTGCCAGCAGCTTAAGGGGCCAGGATGAAAAACTGTTTTTT. Translating it yields CASSLRGQDEKLFF. The chain uses TRBV7-2 and TRBJ1-4, with a tentative D call TRBD1 (5 bases). V lost 2 bases and J lost 6, with 10 bases in between. The germline V gene encodes CDR1 SGHTA and CDR2 FQGNSA. The CDR3 runs 14 residues.

The chain uses TRBV27 and TRBJ2-5, with 8 bases identical to TRBD2. V was pared by 2 bases and J by 2 bases, with 16 bases of the junction left unmatched. The CDR3 is made up of 19 amino acids. CDR1 is MNHEY and CDR2 is SMNVEV in the germline V gene (reference sequence). The CDR3 nucleotides are TGTGCCAGCAGTTTAGAGCTAGCGGGTGACAAAAGGCTACAAGAGACCCAGTACTTC. It encodes CASSLELAGDKRLQETQYF.

The chain recombines TRBV30 with TRBJ2-1; 9 bases align to TRBD1. V shed 1 base, J shed 5 bases, and the junction held 9 bases outside the gene matches. CDR1 GTSNPN and CDR2 SVGIG come from the germline V gene (reference sequence). The CDR3 has 16 amino acids. DNA of the CDR3: TGTGCCTGGAGTGCGAATTACAGGGGGCTCCACAATGAGCAGTTCTTC. This gives the protein CAWSANYRGLHNEQFF.

This clone was seen more than once but under ten times. The rearrangement joins TRBV6-5 to TRBJ2-1, with D perhaps matching TRBD2 (5 bases). This CDR3 is 13 amino acids long. Trimming removed 6 bases at V and 4 bases at J, with 10 bases between. Germline loops: CDR1 MNHEY, CDR2 SVGAGI. The CDR3 loop is CASSRGVYNEQFF. In DNA, the CDR3 is TGTGCCAGCAGCCGGGGAGTTTACAATGAGCAGTTCTTC.

The V call is TRBV5-1, the J call TRBJ2-7, with unresolved D. V was trimmed by 0 bases and J by 2 bases, leaving 6 bases between them. The CDR3 totals 13 residues. Looked up from germline, CDR1 is SGHRS and CDR2 is YFSETQ. CDR3: CASSLAPTYEQYF. The DNA for the CDR3 is TGCGCCAGCAGCTTGGCACCTACCTACGAGCAGTACTTC.

The J gene is TRBJ1-1, the V gene TRBV6-1; 7 positions agree with TRBD1. The CDR3 covers 14 residues. The junction had 19 bases not matched to a gene; V was cut back by 11 bases and J by 10 bases. Germline assignment: CDR1 MNHNS and CDR2 SASEGT. The CDR3 sequence is CAAARGGTGETAFF. CDR3 in DNA: TGTGCCGCCGCACGAGGCGGAACAGGGGAGACAGCTTTCTTT.

This chain links TRBV27 with TRBJ2-7, with D perhaps matching TRBD2 (5 bases). Trimming cost V 3 bases and J 0 bases, with 21 bases left between them. The CDR3 is made up of 18 amino acids. CDR1 MNHEY and CDR2 SMNVEV come from the germline V gene (reference sequence). In DNA, the CDR3 is TGTGCCAGCAGTTTGGTCCGCCCCGACGGGGAGAGCTCCTACGAGCAGTACTTC. This sequence encodes CASSLVRPDGESSYEQYF.

The chain couples TRBV7-9 to TRBJ1-1, with 7 positions matching TRBD1. The CDR3 spans 15 residues. CDR1 SEHNR and CDR2 FQNEAQ come from the germline V gene (reference sequence). Germline trimming cut 11 bases from V and 3 bases from J; bases unmatched to any gene: 15. CDR3 sequence: CAGTTDRFEDTEAFF. CDR3 nucleotide sequence: TGTGCCGGCACTACGGACAGGTTTGAGGACACTGAAGCTTTCTTT.

The sample holds a few counts of this clone. CDR3 amino acids: CASSLQGVGTEAFF. The CDR3 DNA is TGTGCCAGCAGCCTACAGGGAGTAGGCACTGAAGCTTTCTTT. The chain recombines TRBV7-8 with TRBJ1-1; D is perhaps TRBD1 (6 bases). The CDR3 covers 14 residues. Germline CDR1 reads SGHVS; CDR2 reads FQNEAQ. V shed 5 bases and J shed 4 bases, with 14 bases lying between them.

This clone was seen just once. The gene calls are TRBV9 and TRBJ1-5, with 7 bases lining up with TRBD1. Germline V gene data show CDR1 as SGDLS and CDR2 as YYNGEE. Germline trimming cut 0 bases from V and 4 bases from J; bases unmatched to any gene: 4. The CDR3 sequence is 15 residues long. The CDR3 nucleotides read TGTGCCAGCAGCGTAGAGGGACAGCCAAATCAGCCCCAGCATTTT. Translated: CASSVEGQPNQPQHF.

J is TRBJ1-5 and V is TRBV19, with 10 bases aligning to TRBD1. V was clipped by 3 bases and J by 4 bases; unmatched bases: 6. CDR1 is LNHDA, CDR2 SQIVND, per germline (reference sequence). The CDR3 length is 16 residues. The DNA of the CDR3 is TGTGCCAGTAGTATGACCGGGACAGGGGTGAATCAGCCCCAGCATTTT. It codes for CASSMTGTGVNQPQHF.

The rearrangement uses TRBV19 and TRBJ2-1, with a tentative D call TRBD2 (7 bases). The germline V and J ends were trimmed by 7 bases and 11 bases, with 24 bases remaining between them. This CDR3 comprises 15 residues. Germline V CDR1 and CDR2: LNHDA, SQIVND (reference sequence). The CDR3 DNA sequence: TGTGCCAGTAAAACGAGTTCAAGAGGGGGGGATAAGCAGTTCTTC. It yields the protein CASKTSSRGGDKQFF.

This chain links TRBV2 with TRBJ1-5; no clear D. V lost 4 bases and J lost 1, with 14 bases in between. The CDR3 is 16 residues long. Germline-derived CDR1 and CDR2 are SNHLY and FYNNEI. The CDR3 DNA follows: TGTGCCAGCAGTGTAGGAGGGCTTAGGAGCAATCAGCCCCAGCATTTT. This translates into CASSVGGLRSNQPQHF.

This clone appeared once. The CDR3 DNA follows: TGTGCCAGCAGCTTCTTAGCGGGGGGGACAGATACGCAGTATTTT. This translates into CASSFLAGGTDTQYF. The chain employs TRBV7-8 and TRBJ2-3, with TRBD2 identical over 11 bases. From germline, CDR1 is SGHVS and CDR2 FQNEAQ. V shed 3 bases, J shed 3 bases, and the junction held 2 bases outside the gene matches. The CDR3 spans 15 residues.

Regarding this clone: The junction departs from germline at one end; a sequencing error may be responsible. V gene TRBV7-9 combines with J gene TRBJ2-5, with 10 bases lining up with TRBD1. Germline values: CDR1 SEHNR, CDR2 FQNEAQ (reference sequence). This CDR3 is built from 15 residues. CDR3 sequence: CSSSSRDRGQETQYF. CDR3 DNA: TGTTCCAGCAGCTCAAGGGACAGGGGCCAAGAGACCCAGTACTTC. Based on the CDR3 plus reference TRBV7-9 and TRBJ2-5, the full variable domain is DTGVSQNPRHKITKRGQNVTFRCDPISEHNRLYWYRQTLGQGPEFLTYFQNEAQLEKSRLLSDRFSAERPKGSFSTLEIQRTEQGDSAMYLCSSSSRDRGQETQYFGPGTRLLVL.

J is TRBJ1-1 and V is TRBV5-1; 12 nucleotides agree with TRBD1. The CDR3 spans 15 residues. The germline V gene has CDR1 SGHRS and CDR2 YFSETQ. V was clipped by 3 bases and J by 4 bases; unmatched bases: 4. The CDR3 sequence: CASSSGTGGTTEAFF. The CDR3 DNA reads as TGCGCCAGCAGCTCCGGGACAGGGGGCACCACTGAAGCTTTCTTT.

This clone appeared once. CDR3 residues: CASSLDRGDPYEQYF. The CDR3 DNA sequence: TGTGCCAGTAGCCTGGACAGGGGCGATCCCTACGAGCAGTACTTC. The rearrangement joins TRBV19 to TRBJ2-7; TRBD1 matches 9 bases. From germline, CDR1 is LNHDA and CDR2 SQIVND (reference sequence). The length of the CDR3 is 15 residues. V was clipped by 6 bases and J by 2 bases; unmatched bases: 8.

The V call is TRBV7-2, the J call TRBJ1-6, with D tentatively TRBD1 (6 bases). The CDR3 contains 14 residues. Germline lookup yields CDR1 SGHTA and CDR2 FQGNSA. V dropped 2 bases and J dropped 7 bases, with 9 bases sitting between them. The CDR3 region is CASSLRGMNSPLHF. The CDR3 bases are TGTGCCAGCAGCTTAAGGGGGATGAATTCACCCCTCCACTTT.

This sequence joins TRBV9 and TRBJ2-1, with 12 bases matching TRBD1. Germline V lookup: CDR1 SGDLS, CDR2 YYNGEE. This CDR3 comprises 14 residues. The V and J ends lost 3 bases and 6 bases, in that order; junction bases with no gene match: 1. In DNA form, the CDR3 reads TGTGCCAGCAGCGCGGGACAGGGGGCCAATGAGCAGTTCTTC. Protein product: CASSAGQGANEQFF.

This chain joins TRBV2 and TRBJ1-6; D not resolved. From germline, CDR1 is SNHLY and CDR2 FYNNEI. V was pared by 4 bases and J by 6 bases, with 7 bases between. CDR3 length: 13 residues. The CDR3 loop is CASSASTNSPLHF. DNA of the CDR3: TGTGCCAGCAGTGCGAGCACTAATTCACCCCTCCACTTT. The full variable domain, with the rest looked up from reference TRBV2 and TRBJ1-6, is EPEVTQTPSHQVTQMGQEVILRCVPISNHLYFYWYRQILGQKVEFLVSFYNNEISEKSEIFDDQFSVERPDGSNFTLKIRSTKLEDSAMYFCASSASTNSPLHFGNGTRLTVT.

CDR3 DNA sequence: TGTGCCAGACGTACCGACAGGGACGCTGAAGCTTTCTTT. Protein sequence: CARRTDRDAEAFF. V gene TRBV2 combines with J gene TRBJ1-1, with TRBD1 matching over 7 bases. CDR3 length equals 13 residues. Germline CDR1 is SNHLY and CDR2 is FYNNEI. V dropped 9 bases and J dropped 6; count of bases not matched to a gene: 10. The variable domain in full, with the rest retrieved from reference TRBV2 and TRBJ1-1, is EPEVTQTPSHQVTQMGQEVILRCVPISNHLYFYWYRQILGQKVEFLVSFYNNEISEKSEIFDDQFSVERPDGSNFTLKIRSTKLEDSAMYFCARRTDRDAEAFFGQGTRLTVV.

The chain couples TRBV7-3 to TRBJ2-7, with TRBD2 as a possible D gene (6 bases). The V and J ends lost 5 bases and 0 bases respectively, with 11 bases between them. There are 14 residues in the CDR3. Per germline, CDR1 SGHTA and CDR2 FQGTGA. The CDR3: CASSVFGGSYEQYF. The CDR3 DNA is TGTGCCAGCAGCGTCTTCGGGGGCTCCTACGAGCAGTACTTC. Looking up the rest from reference TRBV7-3 and TRBJ2-7 gives the full variable domain: GAGVSQTPSNKVTEKGKYVELRCDPISGHTALYWYRQSLGQGPEFLIYFQGTGAADDSGLPNDRFFAVRPEGSVSTLKIQRTERGDSAVYLCASSVFGGSYEQYFGPGTRLTVT.

A few counts support this clone. This chain connects TRBV5-6 to TRBJ2-1; 10 bases map to TRBD2. Losses at the gene ends were 4 bases for V and 7 bases for J; bases not matched to a gene: 8. The CDR3 extends over 15 amino acids. Per germline, CDR1 SGHDT and CDR2 YYEEEE. The CDR3 region has the DNA TGTGCCAGCAGCGGAAGCGGGGGGGCTAGGAATGAGCAGTTCTTC. It codes for CASSGSGGARNEQFF.

The chain has TRBV11-2 and TRBJ2-1; 9 nucleotides match TRBD1. Germline CDR1 SGHAT, CDR2 FQNNGV. Trimming took 7 bases from V and 3 from J; bases not matched to a gene: 7. The length of the CDR3 is 15 residues. CDR3 DNA sequence: TGTGCCAGCACCCAGGGGGGACAGGGCTACAATGAGCAGTTCTTC. This translates into CASTQGGQGYNEQFF.

The chain carries TRBV29-1 and TRBJ1-2, with TRBD1 identical over 7 bases. V dropped 5 bases and J dropped 5; count of bases not matched to a gene: 5. CDR3 length equals 12 residues. Germline loops: CDR1 SQVTM, CDR2 ANQGSEA. CDR3 residues: CSVLQGGYGYTF. The CDR3 DNA reads as TGCAGCGTTCTTCAGGGGGGATATGGCTACACCTTC. Full variable domain (remainder filled in from reference TRBV29-1 and TRBJ1-2): SAVISQKPSRDICQRGTSLTIQCQVDSQVTMMFWYRQQPGQSLTLIATANQGSEATYESGFVIDKFPISRPNLTFSTLTVSNMSPEDSSIYLCSVLQGGYGYTFGSGTRLTVV.

The rearrangement joins TRBV28 to TRBJ2-3, with D maybe TRBD1 (6 bases). The germline CDR1 and CDR2 sequences are MDHEN and SYDVKM. The CDR3 runs to 15 residues. With 6 bases removed from V and 6 bases from J, the gap between germline ends came to 19 bases. The CDR3 nucleotides read TGTGCCAGCAGCCGAAGGATGGGGGCCCACGATACGCAGTATTTT. It is translated as CASSRRMGAHDTQYF.

The chain carries TRBV7-6 and TRBJ1-2; D may be TRBD1 (5 bases). V lost 5 bases, J lost 4 bases, and 8 bases lay in between. CDR3 length: 12 amino acids. Germline lookup yields CDR1 SGHVS and CDR2 FNYEAQ. The DNA of the CDR3 is TGTGCCAGCAGCAGTGACAGCTATGGCTACACCTTC. It yields the protein CASSSDSYGYTF.

This clone was recorded only once. Germline is not matched at one junction end, which may reflect a read error. The chain recombines TRBV7-3 with TRBJ2-1; 9 nucleotides align to TRBD1. CDR1 and CDR2 from the germline V gene are SGHTA and FQGTGA. The CDR3 length is 14 residues. The CDR3 region is CSSSSGTGSDEQFF. In DNA, the CDR3 is TGTTCCAGCAGCTCGGGGACAGGGAGCGATGAGCAGTTCTTC.